The source of this TCR beta chain is a study of blood T cell repertoires in COVID-19. This CDR3 region has 17 residues. The germline CDR1 and CDR2 sequences are SNHLY and FYNNEI. The V segment lost 4 bases and the J segment 2 bases; nucleotides outside the gene matches: 8. Assay used: immunoSEQ multiplex PCR; TCRdb lists only in-frame clones, some missing. Of 55,000 to 80,000 clones in the sample, approximately 92% were seen once. The chain links TRBV2 to TRBJ2-3; 11 bases align to TRBD2. Sequencing input: peripheral blood. The clonotype comes from a man older than 75 with acute or convalescent COVID-19. The CDR3 region is CASSVRGTSGATDTQYF. The CDR3 DNA is TGTGCCAGCAGTGTTCGAGGGACTAGCGGTGCCACAGATACGCAGTATTTT.